The rows below give T cell receptor beta chains drawn from one sample of a study of T cell responses to AZD1222 COVID-19 vaccine. Sequenced by immunoSEQ multiplex PCR; TCRdb stores in-frame clones only, minus some. The data show approximately 82,000 clones, 70% to 90% seen once. The specimen comprised peripheral blood, sampled on day 0 of AZD1222 vaccination. The origin of the receptors is an adult in good health. CDR3s include the opening cysteine and the closing phenylalanine or tryptophan. The D gene is left open where the match is weak. Only part of the rows carry a size: once, few, many, or a class if the clone is expanded.

j_call clone_size v_call d_call cdr3_nt cdr3_aa
TRBJ1-6 NA TRBV27 NA TGTGCCACGGGGGAACGGAGTTCACCCCTCCACTTT CATGERSSPLHF
TRBJ1-5 NA TRBV28 NA TGTGCCAGCAGACTCCCGGACTTTAGCAATCAGCCCCAGCATTTT CASRLPDFSNQPQHF
TRBJ1-2 NA TRBV12-3/TRBV12-4 NA TGTGCCAGCAGTCGCAGCGGCGGCTACACCTTC CASSRSGGYTF
TRBJ2-2 NA TRBV2 NA TGTGCCAGCACGTTTGACAGTTCGGCCGGGGAGCTGTTTTTT CASTFDSSAGELFF
TRBJ1-3 NA TRBV6-4 NA TGTGCCAGCATGGGGGGCGACTCGCATGTGGTAGGTGGAAACACCATATATTTT CASMGGDSHVVGGNTIYF
TRBJ2-7 once TRBV7-3 NA TGTGCCAGCAGCCCGGGGTTCCTTTCAGGGGAGCAGTACTTC CASSPGFLSGEQYF
TRBJ2-7 NA TRBV9 TRBD2 TGTGCCAGCAGCGTTGGGACTAGCGTTACTACCGTCTCCTACGAGCAGTACTTC CASSVGTSVTTVSYEQYF
TRBJ1-1 NA TRBV10-3 NA TGTGCCATCAGTGAGCTGGCAGTCAACACTGAAGCTTTCTTT CAISELAVNTEAFF
TRBJ2-7 once TRBV5-1 TRBD1 TGCGCCAGCAGCGAGGGACAGGTGGTTAGCGAGCAGTACTTC CASSEGQVVSEQYF
TRBJ2-7 many TRBV9 NA TGTGCCAGCAGCGTGAAGGTAAGCGACGAGCAGTACTTC CASSVKVSDEQYF
TRBJ2-3 once TRBV7-3 NA TGTGCCAGCAGCTTATTGGGGTCAGATACGCAGTATTTT CASSLLGSDTQYF
TRBJ2-5 NA TRBV10-3 TRBD1 TGTGCCATCAGTGGACAGGGGGAAGAGACCCAGTACTTC CAISGQGEETQYF
TRBJ1-5 NA TRBV5-3 NA TGTGCCAGAAGCCCGGGCGGTTGCAATCAGCCCCAGCATTTT CARSPGGCNQPQHF
TRBJ1-1 once TRBV24-1 TRBD1 TGTGCCACCAGTGATCCCGGGACAGGGTCTGAAGCTTTCTTT CATSDPGTGSEAFF
TRBJ1-4 NA TRBV4-1 TRBD1 TGCGCCAGCAGCCAAGTTGGGACAGAGAATGAAAAACTGTTTTTT CASSQVGTENEKLFF
TRBJ2-7 few TRBV21-1 NA TGTGCCAGCAGCAACACAGGGTTCTACGAGCAGTACTTC CASSNTGFYEQYF
TRBJ1-3 few TRBV2 NA TGTGCCAGCAGTGAGGTATTCTCTGGAAACACCATATATTTT CASSEVFSGNTIYF
TRBJ2-1 NA TRBV20-1 NA TGCAGTGCTAGTCGCTACACCCTACCCAATGAGCAGTTCTTC CSASRYTLPNEQFF
TRBJ1-6 NA TRBV6-5 TRBD1 TGTGCCAGCAGTTACCAACCGGGACAGGGGGTTTCACCCCTCCACTTT CASSYQPGQGVSPLHF
TRBJ1-1 NA TRBV5-5 NA TGTGCCAGCAGCTTGACAGCTATGAACACTGAAGCTTTCTTT CASSLTAMNTEAFF
TRBJ1-1 few TRBV28 NA TGTGCCAGCAGTACCCCGTGGGGGGGCACCACTGAAGCTTTCTTT CASSTPWGGTTEAFF
TRBJ1-2 once TRBV11-2 NA TGTGCCAGCAGCTTAGAAGCTCGGGGCTACACCTTC CASSLEARGYTF
TRBJ2-1 NA TRBV27 NA TGTGCCAGCAGTTTATCGCTTGAGAGACTAGACAATGAGCAGTTCTTC CASSLSLERLDNEQFF
TRBJ2-7 once TRBV5-1 TRBD1 TGCGCCAGCAGCTTGGCCACAGGGGCCAACGAGCAGTACTTC CASSLATGANEQYF
TRBJ1-5 NA TRBV7-9 TRBD1 TGTGCCAGCAGCACCTCGACAGGGTTCGATCAGCCCCAGCATTTT CASSTSTGFDQPQHF
TRBJ2-2 NA TRBV4-3 NA TGCGCCAGCAGCCAAGCCCAGCCAGCCACCACCAACACCGGGGAGCTGTTTTTT CASSQAQPATTNTGELFF
TRBJ1-2 NA TRBV5-4 NA TGTGCCAGCAGCTTGGTGGGGGCAGGCTATGGCTACACCTTC CASSLVGAGYGYTF
TRBJ1-5 NA TRBV6-2/TRBV6-3 NA TGTGCCAGCAGTTACCCGAGTAGGCCCCAGCATTTT CASSYPSRPQHF
TRBJ1-1 NA TRBV29-1 NA TGCAGCGTTGATCTGTGGACTGAAGCTTTCTTT CSVDLWTEAFF
TRBJ1-1 NA TRBV5-1 TRBD1 TGCGCCAGCAGCTTGACAGGGGTTATGAACACTGAAGCTTTCTTT CASSLTGVMNTEAFF
TRBJ2-3 NA TRBV24-1 NA TGTGCCACCTCTTTCGGGGAGAAAGATACGCAGTATTTT CATSFGEKDTQYF
TRBJ1-3 NA TRBV6-5 NA TGTGCCAGCGGATATAGGGGAAACACCATATATTTT CASGYRGNTIYF
TRBJ2-7 once TRBV12-3/TRBV12-4 NA TGTGCCAGCAGTTTCGGTGGGTACGAGCAGTACTTC CASSFGGYEQYF